The entry below describes one T cell receptor beta chain. Its antigen target is currently unknown. Base qualities are not at hand, and no much larger clone is one base apart. V is reduced by 6 bases and J by 2 bases, leaving a spacing of 15 bases between them. Its CDR3 holds 15 amino acids, cysteine through phenylalanine. The kept DNA is CDR3 alone, 45 bases in frame from the first base. CDR1 and CDR2 were assigned from the germline V gene (reference sequence) as SEHNR and FQNEAQ. This specimen comes from a study of blood T cells in healthy people across ages (dated by TCRdb to between 2014 and 2017). In the study overall: Template switching captured roughly one uniquely barcoded TCR beta cDNA molecule per two T cells in model experiments. To avoid experimental bias, donors of different ages were spread randomly across the sequencing lanes. The study analyzed two additional independent replicas of 1 million unique cDNA reads from the same blood draw for two donors, one aged 18 to 30 and one aged 80 or older. Using deep sequencing normalized with unique cDNA molecular identifiers, the study measured how TCR beta repertoire diversity changes with age. Donors were grouped into four age groups: young (average approximately 16 years), middle-aged (around 39), aged (roughly 67) and long-lived (approximately 81).

The library was prepared using 5' RACE. Sequencing was carried out with an Illumina HiSeq 2500. A second PCR of about 6 to 12 cycles was run with a J-beta primer mix and a sample-barcoded 5' primer. A unique molecular identifier was introduced onto each TCR beta cDNA molecule by a template-switch 5' adaptor carrying 12 random nucleotides. Each sample yielded at least 2.5 million CDR3-containing paired-end reads. First-strand cDNA was synthesized from all RNA with the Mint cDNA synthesis kit, primed by a TRBC-specific oligonucleotide. Following uracil-DNA glycosylase treatment, a first 18-cycle PCR with universal primers M1SS and BC2_uni_R was performed on all cDNA. On the study's bioinformatics: Normalization of each sample was performed by random selection of 1 million high-quality reads, each carrying a distinct molecular identifier. Reads sharing molecular identifiers were discarded rather than binned into consensus sequences. MiTCR, with a Q25 quality threshold and the strictest error-elimination algorithm, was used for CDR3 identification, clonotype clustering and error correction. Lower-bound total TCR beta diversity was estimated with a nonparametric unseen species model using Euler transformation. The public sequencing data were trimmed at Q25 with fastp and processed into clonotypes with MiXCR by TCRdb, which kept only in-frame beta chains. Each record represents a unique CDR3 protein, reported with the most common genes and DNA among its rows. In this record, the V and J calls reflect TCRdb's handling and not the investigators' own analysis. The sample includes roughly 860,000 distinct CDR3 sequences, with less than 80% observed a single time. The ten most abundant clones make up 25% to 35% of the sample.

Results and caveats for the whole study, not just this receptor: Because profiling used bulk unsorted PBMCs, naive and antigen-experienced compartments could not be compared conclusively. Because the CMV infection status of the donors was unknown, age-related changes in expanded clonotypes may potentially have been confounded. Observed TCR beta diversity per million T cells fell roughly linearly with age, and a significant reduction was already apparent by age roughly 40. Total diversity estimates from one million sequenced T cells were considered lower bounds and underestimates. The percentage of naive T cells measured by flow cytometry correlated strongly with observed TCR beta diversity. Compared with the aged group, the long-lived group had more naive CD4+ T cells, fewer expanded clones and increased TCR diversity, a pattern suggesting age selection.

Donors were 30 to 45 systemically healthy Caucasian individuals from Russia aged roughly 6 to 90 years. Ten milliliters of peripheral blood were drawn from each donor into EDTA-treated Vacutainer tubes. PBMCs were isolated by Ficoll-Paque density-gradient centrifugation, with at least 7 million obtained per sample. Trizol reagent was used to extract total RNA from PBMCs, with at least 5 micrograms per sample. For every donor, flow cytometry on a PBMC aliquot measured the percentage of naive CD45RAhigh/CD27high T cells. This receptor was obtained from a man aged 25-40 years in good health. The sequencing sample was made of blood. The rearranged chain carries TRBV7-9 and TRBJ2-3; TRBD1 might be the D gene, on 6 matching bases. The DNA sequence is given as TGTGCCAGCAGTCAAACCGGACAGCTCACAGATACGCAGTATTTT. It codes for CASSQTGQLTDTQYF.